The 13 T cell receptor beta chains reported below all come from one sample, sequenced in a study of T cells in Graves' hyperthyroidism and ophthalmopathy. Amplification of TCR beta CDR3 regions was performed using RNA transcripts as template. During a first-round RT-PCR of the TCR CDR3, the HTBI primer set was used. TCRdb reprocessed the multiplex PCR reads with MiXCR, giving one entry per CDR3 protein. This sample has fewer than 600,000 distinct CDR3 sequences, with approximately 15% found just once. Sequences were obtained from blood. The receptors were gathered from a woman aged 35 to 49 with Graves' hyperthyroidism.

The chain uses TRBV24-1 and TRBJ2-2; maybe TRBD1 (5 bases). The V gene's germline CDR1 is KGHDR and CDR2 SFDVKD. The V and J ends lost 3 bases and 1 base respectively, with 11 bases between them. This CDR3 comprises 16 residues. The CDR3 nucleotides read TGTGCCACCAGTGATCCGACAGACAAGAACACCGGGGAGCTGTTTTTT. Encoded protein: CATSDPTDKNTGELFF.

This clonotype was observed many times. This chain links TRBV20-1 with TRBJ2-1; D uncertain. Germline V lookup: CDR1 DFQATT, CDR2 SNEGSKA (reference sequence). V was clipped by 0 bases and J by 0 bases, with 6 bases between them. This CDR3 is built from 14 residues. The CDR3 is CSARDQLSYNEQFF. The CDR3, as DNA: TGCAGTGCTAGAGATCAACTCTCCTACAATGAGCAGTTCTTC.

The table lists this clonotype with a few counts. This sequence joins TRBV20-1 and TRBJ2-2; perhaps TRBD1 as D (5 bases). The CDR3 has 16 amino acids. Germline V gene data show CDR1 as DFQATT and CDR2 as SNEGSKA (reference sequence). Deletions cut 3 bases from V and 4 bases from J, with 18 bases between. For the CDR3, the DNA is TGCAGTGCTAGTCTAGAGACTTGGCAGGGCACCGGGGAGCTGTTTTTT. It is translated as CSASLETWQGTGELFF.

This clonotype has a count of ten or more. The gene calls are TRBV29-1 and TRBJ2-7; D not resolved. The CDR3 covers 13 residues. Deletions cut 6 bases from V and 0 bases from J, with 12 bases between. Germline V gives CDR1 SQVTM, CDR2 ANQGSEA. The CDR3 sequence is CSVSGRSSYEQYF. The CDR3 region has the DNA TGCAGCGTCTCGGGTCGAAGCTCCTACGAGCAGTACTTC.

The sample holds many counts of this clonotype. The chain employs TRBV5-1 and TRBJ1-2; 9 positions agree with TRBD1. Trimming took 0 bases from V and 7 from J; bases not matched to a gene: 4. The CDR3 extends over 14 amino acids. Germline assignment: CDR1 SGHRS and CDR2 YFSETQ. The CDR3 region is CASSLEGQGFGYTF. The DNA for the CDR3 is TGCGCCAGCAGCTTGGAGGGACAGGGTTTTGGCTACACCTTC.

This clonotype was counted at least ten times. The J gene is TRBJ2-7, the V gene TRBV7-8, with D unclear. The CDR3 is 12 amino acids. Germline V lookup: CDR1 SGHVS, CDR2 FQNEAQ. V lost 5 bases and J lost 4, with 9 bases in between. Here the CDR3 reads CASSHGSYEQYF. CDR3 DNA: TGTGCCAGCAGCCATGGAAGTTACGAGCAGTACTTC.

This clonotype was observed many times. The rearrangement joins TRBV27 to TRBJ1-3; the D is unclear. CDR3 length: 16 residues. The germline CDR1 and CDR2 sequences are MNHEY and SMNVEV (reference sequence). Trimming removed 6 bases from V and 0 bases from J, with 15 bases in between. The CDR3 sequence is CASSLRKGFSGNTIYF. CDR3 nucleotide sequence: TGTGCCAGCAGCCTCCGAAAAGGGTTCTCTGGAAACACCATATATTTT.

In this sample, this clonotype turned up a few times. CDR3 bases: TGTGCCAGCAGTTTATATGCAGGGGCCGGAAACACTGAAGCTTTCTTT. Translating gives CASSLYAGAGNTEAFF. The chain uses TRBV27 and TRBJ1-1; D might be TRBD1 (6 bases). Germline loops: CDR1 MNHEY, CDR2 SMNVEV (reference sequence). V dropped 1 base and J dropped 2 bases, with 14 bases sitting between them. This CDR3 is 16 amino acids long.

This clonotype was detected only a few times. The CDR3 nucleotides read TGTGCCAGCAGACGGACTAGCGGTCCAGGTACGCAGTATTTT. This encodes CASRRTSGPGTQYF. V and J are TRBV7-6 and TRBJ2-3, with 10 bases that match TRBD2. Germline V gene lookup returns CDR1 SGHVS and CDR2 FNYEAQ. The V segment lost 6 bases and the J segment 8 bases; nucleotides outside the gene matches: 8. The CDR3 is 14 amino acids.

This clonotype was counted ten times or more. The V gene is TRBV5-1, the J gene TRBJ1-1, with TRBD1 as a possible D gene (5 bases). V lost 4 bases, J lost 6 bases, and 16 bases lay in between. Germline loops: CDR1 SGHRS, CDR2 YFSETQ. The CDR3 is made up of 14 amino acids. The CDR3 bases are TGCGCCAGCAGCCCGGACGACAGCAGAGCTGAAGCTTTCTTT. It codes for CASSPDDSRAEAFF.

The table lists this clonotype with many counts. The CDR3 DNA reads as TGTGCCAGCAGTTTATGGCCAGGGGGCGCAGATACGCAGTATTTT. This gives the protein CASSLWPGGADTQYF. The V and J genes are TRBV27 and TRBJ2-3, with 8 bases identical to TRBD1. The CDR3 has 15 residues. Germline-derived CDR1 and CDR2 are MNHEY and SMNVEV (reference sequence). V shed 1 base, J shed 4 bases, and the junction held 4 bases outside the gene matches.

The sample holds many counts of this clonotype. The chain carries TRBV30 and TRBJ1-4; D is undetermined. Per the germline V gene, CDR1 is GTSNPN and CDR2 is SVGIG (reference sequence). Deletions cut 2 bases from V and 8 bases from J, with 12 bases between. The CDR3 loop spans 13 amino acids. In nucleotides, the CDR3 is TGTGCCTGGAGTAGGTCGGGGTTAGAAAAACTGTTTTTT. Translation: CAWSRSGLEKLFF.

The table lists this clonotype with many counts. The chain carries TRBV29-1 and TRBJ2-3; 9 bases fit TRBD1. CDR3 length: 14 residues. Germline V gene sequence: CDR1 SQVTM, CDR2 ANQGSEA. V was pared by 8 bases and J by 2 bases, with 8 bases of the junction left unmatched. In DNA form, the CDR3 reads TGCAGCAGCGGACAGGGGAGGTTCACAGATACGCAGTATTTT. Protein: CSSGQGRFTDTQYF.